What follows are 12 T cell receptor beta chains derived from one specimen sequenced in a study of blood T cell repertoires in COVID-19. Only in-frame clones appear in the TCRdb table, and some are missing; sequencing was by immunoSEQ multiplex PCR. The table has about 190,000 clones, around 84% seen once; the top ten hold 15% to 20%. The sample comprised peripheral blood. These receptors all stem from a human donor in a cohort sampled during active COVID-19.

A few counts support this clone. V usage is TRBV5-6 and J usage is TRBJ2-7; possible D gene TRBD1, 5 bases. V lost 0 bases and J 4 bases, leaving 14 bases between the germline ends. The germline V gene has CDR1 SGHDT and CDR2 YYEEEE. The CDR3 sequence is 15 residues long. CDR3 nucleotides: TGTGCCAGCAGCTTGGCCACCAGCCAGGGATACGAGCAGTACGTC. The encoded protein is CASSLATSQGYEQYV.

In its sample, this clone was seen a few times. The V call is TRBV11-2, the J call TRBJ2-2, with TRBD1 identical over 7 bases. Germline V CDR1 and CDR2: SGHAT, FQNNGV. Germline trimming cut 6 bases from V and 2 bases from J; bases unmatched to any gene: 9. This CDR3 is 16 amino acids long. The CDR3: CASSKTGQANTGELFF. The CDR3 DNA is TGTGCCAGCAGTAAGACCGGACAGGCTAACACCGGGGAGCTGTTTTTT.

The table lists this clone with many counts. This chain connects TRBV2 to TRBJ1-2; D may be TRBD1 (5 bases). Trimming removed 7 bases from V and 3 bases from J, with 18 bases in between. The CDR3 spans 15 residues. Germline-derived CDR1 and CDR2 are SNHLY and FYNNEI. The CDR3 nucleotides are TGTGCCAGCAACGCAGGGCACAGTGGGGACTATGGCTACACCTTC. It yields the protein CASNAGHSGDYGYTF.

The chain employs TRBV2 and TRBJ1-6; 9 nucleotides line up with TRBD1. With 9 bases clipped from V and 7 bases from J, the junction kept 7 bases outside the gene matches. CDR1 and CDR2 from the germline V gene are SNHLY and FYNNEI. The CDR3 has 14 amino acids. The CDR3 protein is CARTGGAPNSPLHF. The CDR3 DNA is TGTGCCAGAACAGGGGGCGCCCCAAATTCACCCCTCCACTTT.

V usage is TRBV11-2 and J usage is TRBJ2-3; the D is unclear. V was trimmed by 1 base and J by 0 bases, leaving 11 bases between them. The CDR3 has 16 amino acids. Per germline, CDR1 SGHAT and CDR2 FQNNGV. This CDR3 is CASSLGYSPSTDTQYF. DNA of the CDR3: TGTGCCAGCAGCTTAGGCTACTCACCTAGCACAGATACGCAGTATTTT. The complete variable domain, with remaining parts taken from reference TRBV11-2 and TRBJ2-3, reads EAGVAQSPRYKIIEKRQSVAFWCNPISGHATLYWYQQILGQGPKLLIQFQNNGVVDDSQLPKDRFSAERLKGVDSTLKIQPAKLEDSAVYLCASSLGYSPSTDTQYFGPGTRLTVL.

CDR3 nucleotides: TGCGCCAGCAGCTTGCCATTCGGAGGGGTTACCGAGCAGTACTTC. It encodes CASSLPFGGVTEQYF. This chain links TRBV5-1 with TRBJ2-7; D might be TRBD2 (6 bases). V lost 1 base and J lost 6, with 17 bases in between. CDR1 and CDR2 (germline): SGHRS, YFSETQ. The CDR3 extends over 15 amino acids.

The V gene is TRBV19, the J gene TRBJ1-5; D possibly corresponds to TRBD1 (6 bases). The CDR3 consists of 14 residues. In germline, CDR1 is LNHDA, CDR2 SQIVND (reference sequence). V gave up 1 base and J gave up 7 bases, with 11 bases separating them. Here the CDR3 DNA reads TGTGCCAGTAGTATAGCAGGGGACACCCAGCCCCAGCATTTT. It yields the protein CASSIAGDTQPQHF.

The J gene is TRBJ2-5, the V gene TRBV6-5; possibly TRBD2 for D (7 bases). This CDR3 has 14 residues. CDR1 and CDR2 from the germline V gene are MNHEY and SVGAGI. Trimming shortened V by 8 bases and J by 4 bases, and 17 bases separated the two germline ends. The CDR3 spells CASFGAAGAETQYF. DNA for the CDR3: TGTGCCAGCTTCGGGGCCGCGGGGGCAGAGACCCAGTACTTC.

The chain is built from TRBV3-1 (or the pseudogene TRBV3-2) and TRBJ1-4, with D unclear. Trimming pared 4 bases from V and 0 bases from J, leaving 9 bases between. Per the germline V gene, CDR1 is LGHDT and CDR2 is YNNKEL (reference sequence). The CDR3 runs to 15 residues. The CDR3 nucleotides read TGTGCCAGCAGCCGCAACAGAGCAACTAATGAAAAACTGTTTTTT. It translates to CASSRNRATNEKLFF.

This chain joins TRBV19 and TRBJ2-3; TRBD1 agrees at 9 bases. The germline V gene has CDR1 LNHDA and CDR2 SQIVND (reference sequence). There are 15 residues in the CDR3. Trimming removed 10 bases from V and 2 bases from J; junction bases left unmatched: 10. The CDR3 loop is CATRQGGLITDTQYF. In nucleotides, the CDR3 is TGTGCCACTAGACAGGGGGGTTTGATCACAGATACGCAGTATTTT.

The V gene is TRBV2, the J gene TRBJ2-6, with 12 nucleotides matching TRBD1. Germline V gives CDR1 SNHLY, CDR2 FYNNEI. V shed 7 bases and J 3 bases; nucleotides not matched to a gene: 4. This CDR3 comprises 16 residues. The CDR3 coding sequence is TGTGCCAGCACTGGGACAGGGGGCTTTGGGGCCAACGTCCTGACTTTC. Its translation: CASTGTGGFGANVLTF.

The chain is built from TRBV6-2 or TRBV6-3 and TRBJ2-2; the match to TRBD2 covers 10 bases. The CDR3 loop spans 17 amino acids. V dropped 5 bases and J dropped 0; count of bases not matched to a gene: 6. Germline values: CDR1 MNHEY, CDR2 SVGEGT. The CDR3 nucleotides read TGTGCCAGCAGTGGGGCGGGACTAGCGTCGAACACCGGGGAGCTGTTTTTT. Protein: CASSGAGLASNTGELFF.